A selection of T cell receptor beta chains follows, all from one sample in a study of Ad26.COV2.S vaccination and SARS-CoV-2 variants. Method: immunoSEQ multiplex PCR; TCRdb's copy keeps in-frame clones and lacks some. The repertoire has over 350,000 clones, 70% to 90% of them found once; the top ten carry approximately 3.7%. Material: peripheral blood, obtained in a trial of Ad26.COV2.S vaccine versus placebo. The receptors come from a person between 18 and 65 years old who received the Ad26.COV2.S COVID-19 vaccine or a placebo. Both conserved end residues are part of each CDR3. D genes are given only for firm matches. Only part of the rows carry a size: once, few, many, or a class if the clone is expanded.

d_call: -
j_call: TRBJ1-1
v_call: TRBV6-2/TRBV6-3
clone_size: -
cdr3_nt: TGTGCCAGCAGTTACGGCGGGGATACTGAAGCTTTCTTT
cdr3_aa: CASSYGGDTEAFF

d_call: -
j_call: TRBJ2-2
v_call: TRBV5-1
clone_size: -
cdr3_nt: TGCGCCAGCAGCTTGGAAGGGTCCGGGGAGCTGTTTTTT
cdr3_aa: CASSLEGSGELFF

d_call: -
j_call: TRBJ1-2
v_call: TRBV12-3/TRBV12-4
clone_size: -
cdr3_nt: TGTGCCAGCAGAAAAAACCGGGGTCATGGCTACACCTTC
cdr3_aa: CASRKNRGHGYTF

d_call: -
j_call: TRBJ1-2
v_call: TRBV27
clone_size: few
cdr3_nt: TGTGCCAGCAGTTTGGAAGGGGGGGGATTCGACCTTTTCTACGGCTACACCTTC
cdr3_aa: CASSLEGGGFDLFYGYTF

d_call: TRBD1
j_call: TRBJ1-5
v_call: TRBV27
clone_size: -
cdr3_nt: TGTGCCAGTCGGACAGGGGTGGTCGGTCAGCCCCAGCATTTT
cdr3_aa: CASRTGVVGQPQHF

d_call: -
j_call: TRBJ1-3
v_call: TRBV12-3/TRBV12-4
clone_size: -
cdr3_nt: TGTGCCAGCAGTTTGCGCGACACCATATATTTT
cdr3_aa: CASSLRDTIYF

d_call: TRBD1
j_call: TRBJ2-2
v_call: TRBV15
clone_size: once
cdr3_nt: TGTGCCACCAGCAGAGTCCATAGGACAGGGATGACCGGGGAGCTGTTTTTT
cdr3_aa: CATSRVHRTGMTGELFF

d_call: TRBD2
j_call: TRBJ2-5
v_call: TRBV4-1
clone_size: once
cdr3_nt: TGCGCCAGCAGCCAAGAACTAGCGGGGGGGCTGGAGACCCAGTACTTC
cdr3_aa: CASSQELAGGLETQYF

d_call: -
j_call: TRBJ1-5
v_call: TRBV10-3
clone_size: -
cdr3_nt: TGTGCCATCAGTGGATCAGCGGGCAGCAATCAGCCCCAGCATTTT
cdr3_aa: CAISGSAGSNQPQHF

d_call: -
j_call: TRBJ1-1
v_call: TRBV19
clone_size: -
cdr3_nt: TGTGCCAGTAGTATTGGGCGGCTGAACACTGAAGCTTTCTTT
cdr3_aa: CASSIGRLNTEAFF

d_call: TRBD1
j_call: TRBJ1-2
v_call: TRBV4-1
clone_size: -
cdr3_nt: TGCGCCAGCAGCCTCTTAAGGGGGCCAGGGATGTTTTACTATGGCTACACCTTC
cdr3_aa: CASSLLRGPGMFYYGYTF